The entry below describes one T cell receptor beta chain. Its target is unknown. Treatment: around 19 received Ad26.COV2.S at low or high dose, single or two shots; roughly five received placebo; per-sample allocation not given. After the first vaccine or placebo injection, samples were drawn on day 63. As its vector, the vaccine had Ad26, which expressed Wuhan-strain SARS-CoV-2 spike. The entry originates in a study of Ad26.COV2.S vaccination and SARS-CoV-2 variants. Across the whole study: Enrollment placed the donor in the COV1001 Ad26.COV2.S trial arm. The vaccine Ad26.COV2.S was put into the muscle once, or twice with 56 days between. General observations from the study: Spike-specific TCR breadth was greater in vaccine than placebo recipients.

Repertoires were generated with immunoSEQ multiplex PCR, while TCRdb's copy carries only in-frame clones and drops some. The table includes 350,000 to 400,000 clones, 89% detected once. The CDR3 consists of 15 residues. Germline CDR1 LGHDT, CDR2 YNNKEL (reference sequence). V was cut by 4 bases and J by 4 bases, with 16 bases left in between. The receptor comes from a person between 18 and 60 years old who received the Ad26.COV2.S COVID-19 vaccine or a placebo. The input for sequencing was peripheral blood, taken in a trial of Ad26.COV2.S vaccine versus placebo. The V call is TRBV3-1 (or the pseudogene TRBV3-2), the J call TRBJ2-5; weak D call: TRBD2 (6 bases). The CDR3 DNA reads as TGTGCCAGCAGCCCCACCTGGCGGGGTACAGAGACCCAGTACTTC. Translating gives CASSPTWRGTETQYF.